This T cell receptor beta chain was sequenced in a study of blood T cell repertoires in COVID-19. Trimming pared 5 bases from V and 0 bases from J, leaving 14 bases between. Germline CDR1 SGHVS, CDR2 FNYEAQ. CDR3 length: 16 amino acids. Original data processing: The authors estimated nucleated cell counts from reference gene primer amplification. Measured with immunoSEQ multiplex PCR; TCRdb has only the in-frame clones, and not every one. That table supplies the V and J calls and clone size; D and trimming were determined from the DNA. The sample yields about 220,000 clones, less than 90% seen once. The sequence came from a woman between 25 and 40 years old who had recovered from COVID-19. The specimen sequenced was PBMCs or T cells enriched from blood (not recorded which). V is TRBV7-6 and J is TRBJ1-3, with D perhaps TRBD1 (5 bases). The CDR3 loop is CASSPNPGLSGNTIYF. As DNA, the CDR3 is TGTGCCAGCAGCCCAAATCCAGGGCTCTCTGGAAACACCATATATTTT.